This is a list of T cell receptor beta chains from one sample in a study of T cell repertoires in breast cancer. TCRdb reprocessed the emulsion pairing reads with MiXCR, giving one entry per CDR3 protein. The table shows approximately 40,000 distinct CDR3 sequences, with under 60% occurring only once. The material sequenced was CD8+ T cells. The receptors stem from a pool of human donors with breast cancer or a healthy control (not recorded which). Each CDR3 is given with its conserved first and last residue. The D gene is left open where the match is weak. A row's size may be missing; if present it is once, few, many or a size class.

CDR3nt,CDR3aa,v_gene,abundance,j_gene,d_gene
TGTGCCAGCTCACCCCCGGGGGAGACCCAGTACTTC,CASSPPGETQYF,TRBV18,-,TRBJ2-5,-
TGTGCCAGCAGTGACTCGAGAGGGCCAGATACGCAGTATTTT,CASSDSRGPDTQYF,TRBV6-4,-,TRBJ2-3,-
TGTGCCAGCAGCTCAACCTTTGGGGAGAGTAGCAATCAGCCCCAGCATTTT,CASSSTFGESSNQPQHF,TRBV7-9,-,TRBJ1-5,-
TGTGCCAGCAGTTTAGGACAGTTATATAGCAATCAGCCCCAGCATTTT,CASSLGQLYSNQPQHF,TRBV7-2,many,TRBJ1-5,-
TGTGCCACCAGCAGAGAAGGGCGGGTACTCTACGAGCAGTACTTC,CATSREGRVLYEQYF,TRBV15,-,TRBJ2-7,-
TGTGCCAGCAGTGAATTGGAGGCATACGAGCAGCACTTC,CASSELEAYEQHF,TRBV25-1,-,TRBJ2-7,-
TGTGCCAGCAGCTTAACTCCCCATGAGCAGTTCTTC,CASSLTPHEQFF,TRBV7-3,-,TRBJ2-1,-
TGTGCCGGCAGTGAAACACCTGGAATCGAGGACACTGAAGCTTTCTTT,CAGSETPGIEDTEAFF,TRBV6-1,once,TRBJ1-1,-
TGTGCCAGCAGTGAGCAAAGGATACCAACAGATACGCAGTATTTT,CASSEQRIPTDTQYF,TRBV6-1,-,TRBJ2-3,-
TGTGCCTGGAGTACAGAGGGGGCGCTCGACACTGAAGCTTTCTTT,CAWSTEGALDTEAFF,TRBV30,-,TRBJ1-1,TRBD1
TGTGCCAGCAGTACGTGGCCTAGCCCCTACAATGAGCAGTTCTTC,CASSTWPSPYNEQFF,TRBV12-3/TRBV12-4,few,TRBJ2-1,-
TGTGCCAGCAGTTCAGGGTCTAACACCGGGGAGCTGTTTTTT,CASSSGSNTGELFF,TRBV12-3/TRBV12-4,once,TRBJ2-2,-
TGTGCCAGCAGCCGGGGGACGGAAAGCTTCACAGATACGCAGTATTTT,CASSRGTESFTDTQYF,TRBV7-9,-,TRBJ2-3,-
TGTGCCTGTAATGGGGGACCCCTCTACAATGAGCAGTTCTTC,CACNGGPLYNEQFF,TRBV30,-,TRBJ2-1,-
TGTGCCAGCTCGGAAACGTCAGCCCGCTATGGCTACACCTTC,CASSETSARYGYTF,TRBV6-1,few,TRBJ1-2,-
TGCGCCAGCAGCCAAGATGGGTGGACTGAAGCTTTCTTT,CASSQDGWTEAFF,TRBV4-1,few,TRBJ1-1,-
TGCGCCAGCAGTGCCGGGACAGGGGGGAATACGCAGTATTTT,CASSAGTGGNTQYF,TRBV6-6,once,TRBJ2-3,TRBD1
TGTGCCAGCAGCCATGCACCGTATGGCTACACCTTC,CASSHAPYGYTF,TRBV3-1,-,TRBJ1-2,-
TGTGCCAGCAGTTCCCCCAGGTATCCTCAGCCTCAGCATTTT,CASSSPRYPQPQHF,TRBV6-2/TRBV6-3,-,TRBJ1-5,-
TGTGCCAGCAGCCCACTACCGGTCCTCGACGAGCAGTACTTC,CASSPLPVLDEQYF,TRBV27,few,TRBJ2-7,-
TGTGCCAGTAGTACCCACTTAATGACGGTAAAGAACACTGAAGCTTTCTTT,CASSTHLMTVKNTEAFF,TRBV19,-,TRBJ1-1,-
TGTGCCAGCAGTTACGGGACTAGCGGGTACAATGAGCAGTTCTTC,CASSYGTSGYNEQFF,TRBV6-5,-,TRBJ2-1,TRBD2
TGTGCCAGCACCTCTCGACAGGGGGCTCTAAATGGCTACACCTTC,CASTSRQGALNGYTF,TRBV6-6,-,TRBJ1-2,TRBD1
TGCAGTGCTAGACAGAGCAGTCAGCCCCAGCATTTT,CSARQSSQPQHF,TRBV20-1,-,TRBJ1-5,-
TGTGCCACCAGCAGAGATAAAGGGAACACTGAAGCTTTCTTT,CATSRDKGNTEAFF,TRBV15,-,TRBJ1-1,-
TGTGCCAGCACGGGGGGGCACTACAATGAGCAGTTCTTC,CASTGGHYNEQFF,TRBV2,-,TRBJ2-1,TRBD2
TGCGCCAGCAGCCGAGAACCGGGACAGGGTAACTACAATGAGCAGTTCTTC,CASSREPGQGNYNEQFF,TRBV4-1,few,TRBJ2-1,TRBD1
TGTGCCAGCAGCGGGGGGGGAGCCCAAGAGACCCAGTACTTC,CASSGGGAQETQYF,TRBV7-9,few,TRBJ2-5,TRBD2
TGTGCCAGTAGTGTCGGGGGCTCCTACAATGAGCAGTTCTTC,CASSVGGSYNEQFF,TRBV19,many,TRBJ2-1,-
TGCGCCAGCAGCTTGGAAGGACAAGGCTACACCTTC,CASSLEGQGYTF,TRBV5-1,-,TRBJ1-2,-
TGTGCCAGCAGCCCCGGGATCTCTAGCGCCGGCTACACCTTC,CASSPGISSAGYTF,TRBV12-3/TRBV12-4,-,TRBJ1-2,-
TGCAGTGCTAGGCTGGGGAGGGACTATGGCTACACCTTC,CSARLGRDYGYTF,TRBV20-1,-,TRBJ1-2,-
TGCGCCAGCAGCCAAGTACCTGGGAACAATCAGCCCCAGCATTTT,CASSQVPGNNQPQHF,TRBV4-1,few,TRBJ1-5,-
TGTGCCAGCAGCTTGGCGGGAGAACTATCCTACAATGAGCAGTTCTTC,CASSLAGELSYNEQFF,TRBV7-7,-,TRBJ2-1,TRBD2
TGTGCCACCAGCAGAGATGGTGGTACGCAGTATTTT,CATSRDGGTQYF,TRBV15,-,TRBJ2-3,-
TGTGCCAGCAGGTACCTCCCTAGCGGGAGAGACAATGAGCAGTTCTTC,CASRYLPSGRDNEQFF,TRBV6-1,few,TRBJ2-1,TRBD2
TGCAGTGCTAGAGGATCCTACAATGAGCAGTTCTTC,CSARGSYNEQFF,TRBV20-1,many,TRBJ2-1,-
TGTGCCAGCAGTCCCCACGGGGGGGGGACAGATACGCAGTATTTT,CASSPHGGGTDTQYF,TRBV28,-,TRBJ2-3,TRBD2
TGTGCCAGCAGCTCCGGGTTTCTCACTGAAGCTTTCTTT,CASSSGFLTEAFF,TRBV6-1,-,TRBJ1-1,-
TGTGCCAGCAGTTTATCTGTAGCGGACTACTACAATGAGCAGTTCTTC,CASSLSVADYYNEQFF,TRBV27,-,TRBJ2-1,-
TGTGCCACCAGTGATTTGGGAGAGACCCAGTACTTC,CATSDLGETQYF,TRBV24-1,-,TRBJ2-5,-
TGCAGTGCTAGAGACACGGGACTAGCGGGAGGAGATACGCAGTATTTT,CSARDTGLAGGDTQYF,TRBV20-1,-,TRBJ2-3,TRBD2
TGTGCCTGGAGCGCTCTTCGGGATACGCAGTACTTT,CAWSALRDTQYF,TRBV30,-,TRBJ2-3,-
TGTGCCAGCAGCCTTGGGGCTCACATGAACACTGAAGCTTTCTTT,CASSLGAHMNTEAFF,TRBV3-1,-,TRBJ1-1,-
TGTGCCAGTAGCCCGGGGGCTGTCTATGGCTACACCTTC,CASSPGAVYGYTF,TRBV19,-,TRBJ1-2,-
TGTGCCAGCGGGCAGGGGGGTACTGAAGCTTTCTTT,CASGQGGTEAFF,TRBV2,-,TRBJ1-1,TRBD1
TGTGCCAGCAGCTCATTTGACAAAAACACCGGGGAGCTGTTTTTT,CASSSFDKNTGELFF,TRBV7-2,few,TRBJ2-2,-
TGTGCCAGTAGTATAGATTCGGGGACTACCGTTTCCAATGAGCAGTTCTTC,CASSIDSGTTVSNEQFF,TRBV19,few,TRBJ2-1,TRBD2
TGTGCCAGCAGCGTAAGCTTGAGGGGGGCTGAACCTAGCACAGGTACGCAGTATTTT,CASSVSLRGAEPSTGTQYF,TRBV9,many,TRBJ2-3,-
TGTGCCAGCAGCCGCGTCGACAACTACGAGCAGTACTTC,CASSRVDNYEQYF,TRBV6-1,-,TRBJ2-7,-
TGTGCCAGCAGCCAAGGTCCTGGGATGAATGAGCAGTTCTTC,CASSQGPGMNEQFF,TRBV3-1,few,TRBJ2-1,-
TGTGCCAGCAGCCAATCCGGGACGGATGGCTACACCTTC,CASSQSGTDGYTF,TRBV3-1,-,TRBJ1-2,-
TGTGCCAGTAGTGCCGGGACTGGGGGAAACATTCAGTACTTC,CASSAGTGGNIQYF,TRBV19,-,TRBJ2-4,-
TGTGCCAGCAATCCCCCTAGTCAAGAGACCCAGTACTTC,CASNPPSQETQYF,TRBV2,-,TRBJ2-5,-